This T cell receptor (beta chain) derives from a study of beta chain features in type 1 diabetes. A remark on this clone: Its antigen is currently unknown.

It was one heparinised blood draw, averaging around 100 mL, that each donor gave. Whole-study results and caveats: Among all four CD4+ subsets, Type 1 diabetes patients had TCRB CDR3s that were moderately but significantly shorter.

Investigators reverse transcribed all isolated RNA, so they sequenced expressed TCRB transcripts. Clones were sequenced by immunoSEQ multiplex PCR, and TCRdb holds only the in-frame ones, with some missing. The data contain hundreds of thousands of clones, around 14% of them singletons. Germline-derived CDR1 and CDR2 are MRHNA and SNTAGT. Trimming pared 7 bases from V and 5 bases from J, leaving 14 bases between. The CDR3 spans 13 residues. This clonotype originated in a woman in her thirties or forties in good health. The sequencing input was naive CD4+ T cells from blood. V and J are TRBV6-4 and TRBJ1-1, with D possibly matching TRBD1 (6 bases). For the CDR3, the DNA is TGTGCCAGCACCCTGGACAGTGGAACTGAAGCTTTCTTT. Its translation: CASTLDSGTEAFF.